The 19 T cell receptor beta chains reported below all come from one sample, sequenced in a study of cytomegalovirus exposure and HLA in healthy donors. Vbeta (60) and Jbeta (13) primers were used in the PCR. Method: immunoSEQ multiplex PCR; TCRdb's copy keeps in-frame clones and lacks some. The sample has about 200,000 clones, around nine tenths seen once; the top ten hold approximately 0.31%. The sequencing sample was made of PBMCs. All receptors come from a woman in her thirties in good health and CMV-seronegative.

J is TRBJ1-1 and V is TRBV7-9, with D hard to call. V was clipped by 1 base and J by 2 bases, with 11 bases between them. The CDR3 spans 15 residues. Looked up from germline, CDR1 is SEHNR and CDR2 is FQNEAQ (reference sequence). CDR3 DNA sequence: TGTGCCAGCAGCTTAGGTCCGCGGGATAACACTGAAGCTTTCTTT. It yields the protein CASSLGPRDNTEAFF.

This sequence joins TRBV4-1 and TRBJ1-2, with 8 bases matching TRBD1. The CDR3 loop spans 15 amino acids. The germline V gene has CDR1 MGHRA and CDR2 YSYEKL. With 0 bases clipped from V and 4 bases from J, the junction kept 4 bases outside the gene matches. The DNA for the CDR3 is TGCGCCAGCAGCCAAGACAGGGGGCAGGCCTATGGCTACACCTTC. It is translated as CASSQDRGQAYGYTF.

The J gene is TRBJ2-1, the V gene TRBV7-2; 12 bases are shared with TRBD2. V lost 1 base, J lost 4 bases, and 8 bases stayed unmatched. The CDR3 totals 18 residues. The germline V gene has CDR1 SGHTA and CDR2 FQGNSA. CDR3 protein: CASSLGLAGGPRYNEQFF. The DNA of the CDR3 is TGTGCCAGCAGCTTAGGGCTAGCGGGGGGGCCACGGTACAATGAGCAGTTCTTC.

The rearrangement links TRBV7-9 to TRBJ1-1; 8 nucleotides match TRBD1. The CDR3 spans 13 residues. With 4 bases clipped from V and 9 bases from J, the junction kept 7 bases outside the gene matches. Germline loops: CDR1 SEHNR, CDR2 FQNEAQ (reference sequence). CDR3 nucleotides: TGTGCCAGCAGCTCAGAAGGGACAGGTCAAGCTTTCTTT. Its protein is CASSSEGTGQAFF.

V gene TRBV6-1 combines with J gene TRBJ2-7; D is perhaps TRBD2 (5 bases). V gave up 5 bases and J gave up 3 bases, with 11 bases separating them. Germline V gene lookup returns CDR1 MNHNS and CDR2 SASEGT. This CDR3 region has 13 residues. Here the CDR3 reads CASSQVRDYEQYF. CDR3 coding DNA: TGTGCCAGCAGTCAGGTGAGGGACTACGAGCAGTACTTC.

Only a few counts were recorded for this clone. This chain links TRBV6-1 with TRBJ2-1; 7 bases are a match to TRBD2. From germline, CDR1 is MNHNS and CDR2 SASEGT. Losses at the gene ends were 0 bases for V and 6 bases for J; bases not matched to a gene: 5. The CDR3 contains 15 residues. For the CDR3, the DNA is TGTGCCAGCAGTGAAGCAACGGGAGGTCTCAATGAGCAGTTCTTC. Its translation: CASSEATGGLNEQFF.

V is TRBV6-1 and J is TRBJ2-4; TRBD2 aligns across 8 bases. The CDR3 sequence is 14 residues long. The germline V gene has CDR1 MNHNS and CDR2 SASEGT. V gave up 8 bases and J gave up 7 bases; unmatched junction bases: 10. DNA for the CDR3: TGTGCCAGCTCCCCCCCCAGCGGGAGCAACATTCAGTACTTC. The encoded protein is CASSPPSGSNIQYF.

The CDR3 reads CASRSIGVTEAFF. DNA of the CDR3: TGTGCCAGTAGATCAATAGGAGTCACTGAAGCTTTCTTT. V usage is TRBV6-1 and J usage is TRBJ1-1; no reliable D call. V was clipped by 9 bases and J by 4 bases, with 15 bases between them. This CDR3 comprises 13 residues. The germline V gene encodes CDR1 MNHNS and CDR2 SASEGT.

The V call is TRBV19, the J call TRBJ1-1; D gene unclear. Between the trimmed V and J ends, which lost 0 bases and 3 bases, there was a span of 8 bases. The CDR3 is 14 residues long. In germline, CDR1 is LNHDA, CDR2 SQIVND (reference sequence). The CDR3 DNA reads as TGTGCCAGTAGTATAGATCTGGAGTACACTGAAGCTTTCTTT. Translated, it gives CASSIDLEYTEAFF.

The rearrangement links TRBV4-1 to TRBJ2-5; 7 nucleotides match TRBD2. Germline-derived CDR1 and CDR2 are MGHRA and YSYEKL. The V segment lost 1 base and the J segment 3 bases; nucleotides outside the gene matches: 26. The CDR3 spans 22 residues. In nucleotides, the CDR3 is TGCGCCAGCAGCCAAGTGGGTTTGCAGGGAGGGTCCCTAGCGGTCGTGAAAGAGACCCAGTACTTC. Residues: CASSQVGLQGGSLAVVKETQYF.

The chain is built from TRBV27 and TRBJ2-7, with D tentatively TRBD2 (7 bases). In germline, CDR1 is MNHEY, CDR2 SMNVEV (reference sequence). V was clipped by 6 bases and J by 4 bases, with 13 bases between them. The CDR3 runs 13 residues. The CDR3 loop reads CASRGLGGYEQYF. CDR3 bases: TGTGCCAGCAGAGGACTAGGGGGGTACGAGCAGTACTTC.

The chain combines TRBV2 with TRBJ1-2; TRBD1 might be the D (5 bases). The V end lost 8 bases, the J end lost 4 bases, and 20 bases lay between the germline ends. The length of the CDR3 is 15 residues. Per germline, CDR1 SNHLY and CDR2 FYNNEI. CDR3 in amino acids: CASLAGRRTLYGYTF. DNA of the CDR3: TGTGCCAGCTTGGCGGGACGGCGGACACTCTATGGCTACACCTTC. The entire variable domain, with the rest obtained from reference TRBV2 and TRBJ1-2, is as follows: EPEVTQTPSHQVTQMGQEVILRCVPISNHLYFYWYRQILGQKVEFLVSFYNNEISEKSEIFDDQFSVERPDGSNFTLKIRSTKLEDSAMYFCASLAGRRTLYGYTFGSGTRLTVV.

The chain carries TRBV28 and TRBJ1-2; D is uncertain. V was shortened by 3 bases and J by 2 bases, with 13 bases between the two germline ends. The length of the CDR3 is 15 residues. CDR1 is MDHEN and CDR2 is SYDVKM in the germline V gene. The CDR3 DNA sequence: TGTGCCAGCAGTTTCGGCAGGACTGGCAACTATGGCTACACCTTC. Translation gives CASSFGRTGNYGYTF.

The gene calls are TRBV7-6 and TRBJ2-5; the match to TRBD1 covers 8 bases. The J call may be incorrect, as the DNA end agrees better with TRBJ2-7. CDR1 and CDR2 (germline): SGHVS, FNYEAQ. The CDR3 covers 13 residues. The CDR3 bases are TGTGCCAGCAGCCTCCGGACAGGGCACGAGCAGTACTTC. Protein product: CASSLRTGHEQYF.

This clone was detected only once. This sequence joins TRBV28 and TRBJ2-6; D unresolved. The CDR3 runs 14 residues. Trimming stripped 7 bases from V and 0 bases from J, with 7 bases between. The germline V gene has CDR1 MDHEN and CDR2 SYDVKM. CDR3 amino acids: CASTLSSGANVLTF. The CDR3 nucleotides are TGTGCCAGCACCCTTAGCTCTGGGGCCAACGTCCTGACTTTC.

Notes on this clone: One junction end does not reproduce the germline sequence, and a read error may be involved. V and J are TRBV9 and TRBJ1-5, with 7 bases lining up with TRBD1. CDR1 is SGDLS, CDR2 YYNGEE, per germline. CDR3 size: 13 residues. The CDR3 bases are TGTGCCAGCAGCCGGGACAGCAGTCAGCCCCAGCATTTT. It specifies CASSRDSSQPQHF.

V and J are TRBV23-1 and TRBJ1-6; D is possibly TRBD1 (5 bases). TRBV23-1 is assigned to the ORF class and has an uncertain function. Between the trimmed V and J ends, which lost 2 bases and 3 bases, there was a span of 20 bases. This CDR3 is built from 19 residues. This CDR3 reads CASSQGKTDQGIYNSPLHF. CDR3 DNA sequence: TGCGCCAGCAGTCAAGGGAAGACAGACCAGGGCATCTATAATTCACCCCTCCACTTT.

The CDR3: CASTISGFFVVNEQFF. CDR3 nucleotide sequence: TGTGCCAGCACTATCTCGGGGTTCTTCGTGGTCAATGAGCAGTTCTTC. The J gene is TRBJ2-1, the V gene TRBV28, with D tentatively TRBD2 (5 bases). Germline loops: CDR1 MDHEN, CDR2 SYDVKM. V lost 7 bases to trimming and J lost 6 bases, with 22 bases between them. The CDR3 has 16 residues.

The genes are TRBV18 and TRBJ2-3; D may be TRBD1 (5 bases). Trimming pared 2 bases from V and 4 bases from J, leaving 10 bases between. The CDR3 length is 14 residues. CDR1 and CDR2 (germline): KGHSH, LQKENI. Written as DNA, the CDR3 is TGTGCCAGCTCACCAAGCAGGGATTCAGATACGCAGTATTTT. Translated: CASSPSRDSDTQYF. Combining the CDR3 with reference TRBV18 and TRBJ2-3 gives the whole variable domain NAGVMQNPRHLVRRRGQEARLRCSPMKGHSHVYWYRQLPEEGLKFMVYLQKENIIDESGMPKERFSAEFPKEGPSILRIQQVVRGDSAAYFCASSPSRDSDTQYFGPGTRLTVL.